Listed below are T cell receptor beta chains from one sample, sequenced in a study of Ad26.COV2.S vaccination and SARS-CoV-2 variants. Generated by immunoSEQ multiplex PCR, the TCRdb table keeps only in-frame clones and is missing some. This sample has about 680,000 clones; 89% occur once, and the top ten carry about 1.5%. The specimen comprised peripheral blood, sampled in a trial of Ad26.COV2.S vaccine versus placebo. The source is a person between 18 and 59 years old who received the Ad26.COV2.S COVID-19 vaccine or a placebo. The CDR3 runs from the conserved cysteine through the conserved F or W. D genes are given only for firm matches. Clone size appears in some rows only: once, few, many, or a class for an expanded clone.

v_call	j_call	d_call	clone_size	cdr3_aa	cdr3_nt
TRBV7-2	TRBJ1-5	-	-	CASSLNGQGANSNQPQHF	TGTGCCAGCAGCTTGAATGGGCAGGGAGCGAATAGCAATCAGCCCCAGCATTTT
TRBV5-1	TRBJ2-7	-	-	CASSLDRSLSYEQYF	TGCGCCAGCAGCTTGGACAGGAGCCTCTCCTACGAGCAGTACTTC
TRBV24-1	TRBJ2-5	TRBD2	-	CATSLAGDETQYF	TGTGCCACCAGTCTAGCGGGAGATGAGACCCAGTACTTC
TRBV5-8	TRBJ1-5	TRBD1	-	CASSPWGGTGMAQHF	TGTGCCAGCAGTCCATGGGGGGGGACAGGCATGGCCCAGCATTTT
TRBV12-3/TRBV12-4	TRBJ2-7	TRBD1	-	CASRGTGGFEQYF	TGTGCCAGCAGGGGGACAGGGGGCTTCGAGCAGTACTTC
TRBV18	TRBJ1-1	TRBD1	once	CASSATGWGTEAFF	TGTGCCAGCTCAGCGACAGGGTGGGGCACTGAAGCTTTCTTT
TRBV3-1/TRBV3-2	TRBJ1-6	-	-	CASSQDQSLHF	TGTGCCAGCAGCCAAGATCAGTCCCTCCACTTT
TRBV7-9	TRBJ1-4	TRBD1	-	CASSERTGPNEKLFF	TGTGCCAGCAGCGAGAGGACAGGACCGAATGAAAAACTGTTTTTT
TRBV7-9	TRBJ1-2	-	-	CASSLGGDYGYTF	TGTGCCAGCAGCCTCGGGGGGGACTATGGCTACACCTTC
TRBV14	TRBJ2-2	TRBD1	once	CASSLGGYNTGELFF	TGTGCCAGCAGCTTAGGGGGCTACAACACCGGGGAGCTGTTTTTT
TRBV18	TRBJ2-1	-	-	CASSPRGRSYNEQFF	TGTGCCAGCTCACCACGAGGGCGCTCCTACAATGAGCAGTTCTTC
TRBV27	TRBJ2-1	-	-	CASSLSWGALGGEQFF	TGTGCCAGCAGTTTGTCTTGGGGGGCCTTGGGCGGTGAGCAGTTCTTC
TRBV6-1	TRBJ2-1	-	few	CASSESPRGEQFF	TGTGCCAGCAGTGAATCCCCGAGGGGAGAGCAGTTCTTC
TRBV29-1	TRBJ2-1	-	-	CSVVPYYNEQFF	TGCAGCGTTGTTCCCTACTACAATGAGCAGTTCTTC
TRBV7-9	TRBJ2-3	-	-	CASSLRSAGRPDTQYF	TGTGCCAGCAGCTTACGTTCGGCAGGCCGGCCAGATACGCAGTATTTT
TRBV7-6	TRBJ1-2	-	-	CASSFSGTEYGYTF	TGTGCCAGCAGTTTTTCCGGGACCGAATATGGCTACACCTTC
TRBV7-9	TRBJ2-2	TRBD2	-	CASSPSGRGTGELFF	TGTGCCAGCAGCCCTAGCGGGAGGGGCACCGGGGAGCTGTTTTTT
TRBV5-1	TRBJ1-2	TRBD1	-	CASSLAPTGGVDGYTF	TGCGCCAGCAGCTTGGCCCCGACAGGGGGCGTGGATGGCTACACCTTC
TRBV5-8	TRBJ2-1	-	-	CASLSWGAIREQFF	TGTGCCAGCCTAAGTTGGGGGGCAATCCGAGAGCAGTTCTTC
TRBV18	TRBJ2-7	-	-	CASSPSEIYEQYF	TGTGCCAGCTCACCCTCGGAAATCTACGAGCAGTACTTC
TRBV7-9	TRBJ2-1	TRBD2	-	CASSLVSSGGNEQFF	TGTGCCAGCAGCTTAGTATCTAGCGGGGGAAATGAGCAGTTCTTC
TRBV5-1	TRBJ2-7	TRBD1	-	CASSLDGTDIYEQYF	TGCGCCAGCAGCTTGGATGGGACAGATATCTACGAGCAGTACTTC
TRBV2	TRBJ1-6	-	-	CASSERWGSSPLHF	TGTGCCAGCAGTGAACGATGGGGTTCTTCACCCCTCCACTTT
TRBV18	TRBJ2-7	TRBD2	-	CASSPELAGVYEQYF	TGTGCCAGCTCACCGGAACTAGCGGGGGTTTACGAGCAGTACTTC
TRBV7-3	TRBJ2-3	-	-	CASSLRVPDTQYF	TGTGCCAGCAGCCTCCGGGTCCCAGATACGCAGTATTTT
TRBV19	TRBJ2-1	TRBD2	-	CASSSAGGTMQFF	TGTGCCAGTAGTTCGGCGGGGGGGACGATGCAGTTCTTC
TRBV5-1	TRBJ2-7	TRBD1	-	CASSSGTGVLYEQYF	TGCGCCAGCAGCTCGGGGACAGGAGTTCTCTACGAGCAGTACTTC
TRBV18	TRBJ1-1	TRBD1	-	CASSLGQVEAFF	TGTGCCAGCTCTCTTGGACAGGTTGAAGCTTTCTTT
TRBV5-4	TRBJ2-7	-	-	CASSLVGTPSYEQYF	TGTGCCAGCAGCTTGGTGGGGACACCGTCCTACGAGCAGTACTTC
TRBV5-4	TRBJ2-5	TRBD1	once	CASSSTGQGVRIETQYF	TGTGCCAGCAGCTCCACTGGACAGGGGGTCCGGATAGAGACCCAGTACTTC
TRBV10-2	TRBJ1-1	TRBD1	-	CASTRQGATEAFF	TGCGCCAGCACCAGACAGGGGGCTACTGAAGCTTTCTTT
TRBV5-1	TRBJ2-2	-	-	CASSLRQSTGELFF	TGCGCCAGCAGCTTGCGACAGTCCACCGGGGAGCTGTTTTTT
TRBV10-3	TRBJ2-7	-	once	CASRQTYEQYF	TGTGCCTCGAGACAGACCTACGAGCAGTACTTC
TRBV21-1	TRBJ1-5	-	once	CASSGLGRRYSNQPQHF	TGTGCCAGCAGCGGTTTGGGACGGCGCTATAGCAATCAGCCCCAGCATTTT
TRBV7-2	TRBJ2-1	-	-	CASSLGSLMNNEQFF	TGTGCCAGCAGCTTAGGTAGCCTCATGAACAATGAGCAGTTCTTC
TRBV5-1	TRBJ1-3	-	-	CASSQDLGNTIYF	TGCGCCAGCAGCCAGGACCTTGGCAACACCATATATTTT
TRBV7-6	TRBJ1-3	-	-	CASSLGGISGNTIYF	TGTGCCAGCAGCTTGGGGGGCATCTCTGGAAACACCATATATTTT
TRBV5-4	TRBJ2-1	TRBD2	-	CASSSGTSPHNEQFF	TGTGCCAGCAGCTCCGGGACTAGCCCTCACAATGAGCAGTTCTTC
TRBV6-5	TRBJ1-6	-	-	CASGGGALRNSPLHF	TGTGCCTCCGGAGGGGGGGCTCTAAGGAATTCACCCCTCCACTTT
TRBV2	TRBJ2-1	TRBD1	once	CASSLAGQGYNEQFF	TGTGCCAGCAGTTTGGCGGGACAGGGCTACAATGAGCAGTTCTTC
TRBV30	TRBJ2-1	TRBD2	-	CAWSVGGGVNEQFF	TGTGCCTGGAGTGTCGGCGGGGGGGTCAATGAGCAGTTCTTC
TRBV10-2	TRBJ1-5	-	once	CASSESGNNQPQHF	TGCGCCAGCAGTGAGTCAGGGAACAATCAGCCCCAGCATTTT
TRBV19	TRBJ2-4	TRBD2	once	CASSSGLAGGGYIQYF	TGTGCCAGTAGTTCCGGACTAGCGGGAGGGGGGTACATTCAGTACTTC
TRBV5-4	TRBJ2-7	-	-	CASSLEAYEQYF	TGTGCCAGCAGCTTGGAAGCGTACGAGCAGTACTTC
TRBV25-1	TRBJ2-1	TRBD2	-	CASKETSGEQFF	TGTGCCAGCAAAGAGACTAGCGGCGAGCAGTTCTTC
TRBV5-1	TRBJ1-2	TRBD1	-	CASSRGQGNYGYTF	TGCGCCAGCAGCCGGGGACAGGGGAACTATGGCTACACCTTC
TRBV5-1	TRBJ1-1	-	-	CASSLGDRTEAFF	TGCGCCAGCAGCTTGGGGGATCGGACTGAAGCTTTCTTT
TRBV27	TRBJ2-1	TRBD1	-	CASTLGQGYNEQFF	TGTGCCAGCACCCTGGGACAGGGCTACAATGAGCAGTTCTTC
TRBV6-5	TRBJ1-4	-	-	CASSYSRLGANEKLFF	TGTGCCAGCAGTTACTCCCGCTTAGGGGCTAATGAAAAACTGTTTTTT
TRBV2	TRBJ2-1	TRBD2	-	CASSEGPASGRRANEQFF	TGTGCCAGCAGTGAAGGACCGGCTAGCGGGAGGAGGGCAAATGAGCAGTTCTTC
TRBV24-1	TRBJ1-2	-	-	CATSDSPLPWGYTF	TGTGCCACCAGTGATTCTCCCCTTCCTTGGGGCTACACCTTC
TRBV9	TRBJ1-1	-	-	CASSVAMEAGRNTEAFF	TGTGCCAGCAGCGTAGCCATGGAGGCAGGGCGGAACACTGAAGCTTTCTTT
TRBV28	TRBJ2-7	TRBD2	-	CASSFREGPYEQYF	TGTGCCAGCAGTTTCCGGGAGGGCCCCTACGAGCAGTACTTC
TRBV29-1	TRBJ1-1	-	-	CSVEVGGGNTEAFF	TGCAGCGTTGAAGTCGGGGGCGGGAACACTGAAGCTTTCTTT
TRBV7-7	TRBJ2-3	-	-	CASSQTGSESTDTQYF	TGTGCTAGCAGCCAAACAGGGTCAGAATCCACAGATACGCAGTATTTT
TRBV3-1/TRBV3-2	TRBJ2-7	TRBD1	-	CASSQEGTGGSYEQYF	TGTGCCAGCAGCCAAGAAGGGACAGGGGGCTCCTACGAGCAGTACTTC
TRBV2	TRBJ2-2	-	once	CASSEAAHTGELFF	TGTGCCAGCAGTGAAGCGGCACACACCGGGGAGCTGTTTTTT